This is a list of T cell receptor beta chains from one sample in a study of T-cell reconstitution after alpha-beta-depleted transplantation in children. TCRdb used MiXCR to reprocess the PCR reads, holding one entry per CDR3 protein. There are 580,000 or so distinct CDR3 sequences in the sample; roughly 23% occur only once, and 12% to 15% lies in the top ten. Here the sequenced sample was PBMCs, mostly from graft donor cells, taken 360 days after TCRalphabeta/CD19-depleted stem cell transplant. These receptors originate from a boy under two years old who had a stem cell transplant for acute myeloid leukemia, so the T cells may come from the graft donor. Each CDR3 is given with its conserved first and last residue. A D gene is named only where the DNA matches it firmly. Only part of the rows carry a size: once, few, many, or a class if the clone is expanded.

>TRBJ1-1|NA|TRBV7-9|NA
TGTGCCAGCAGCCCGGTAACAGGGATGAACACTGAAGCTTTCTTT
CASSPVTGMNTEAFF
>TRBJ2-2|TRBD2|TRBV20-1|NA
TGCAGTGCTAGAGTGGGACTAGCGGGGTTCACCGGGGAGCTGTTTTTT
CSARVGLAGFTGELFF
>TRBJ2-3|NA|TRBV24-1|NA
TGTGCCACCAGTGAGTATCGGGACAACACAGATACGCAGTATTTT
CATSEYRDNTDTQYF
>TRBJ2-1|NA|TRBV20-1|many
TGCAGTGCTAGAGGAGGGGGACGCTACAATGAGCAGTTCTTC
CSARGGGRYNEQFF
>TRBJ1-5|NA|TRBV7-2|NA
TGTGCCAGCAGCTTAACGCCGACCAATCAGCCCCAGCATTTT
CASSLTPTNQPQHF
>TRBJ2-1|NA|TRBV20-1|many
TGCAGTGCTAGCCCTGGGGATGAGCAGTTCTTC
CSASPGDEQFF
>TRBJ2-1|TRBD2|TRBV7-2|NA
TGTGCCAGCAGCCCGACGACTAGCGCGGGATCACGCGGTGAGCAGTTCTTC
CASSPTTSAGSRGEQFF
>TRBJ2-1|NA|TRBV7-2|few
TGTGCCAGCAGCTCGTTGTCGGATAACAATGAGCAGTTCTTC
CASSSLSDNNEQFF
>TRBJ2-7|NA|TRBV3-1|NA
TGTGCCAGCAGCCAAGAAGCCCGAGCCGGCGAGCAGTACTTC
CASSQEARAGEQYF
>TRBJ2-5|NA|TRBV20-1|few
TGCAGTGCCAGCCGGGAGCAAGAGACCCAGTACTTC
CSASREQETQYF
>TRBJ2-7|TRBD1|TRBV7-2|few
TGTGCCAGCAGCATATCCGGGACAGTGAGCGAGTACGAGCAGTACTTC
CASSISGTVSEYEQYF
>TRBJ2-1|TRBD2|TRBV4-1|many
TGCGCCAGCAGCCAAGAAGCGGGAGGGATCGATGAGCAGTTCTTC
CASSQEAGGIDEQFF
>TRBJ2-1|NA|TRBV3-1|NA
TGTGCCAGCAGCCACAACAGGGGCGGGGCGGTGAGGGGGGACAATGAGCAGTTCTTC
CASSHNRGGAVRGDNEQFF
>TRBJ1-3|TRBD1|TRBV9|NA
TGTGCCAGCAGCGGACGACAGGGGACCTTCCCAAACACCATATATTTT
CASSGRQGTFPNTIYF
>TRBJ1-2|TRBD1|TRBV6-1|NA
TGTGCCAGCGACAGGGACGGCTACACCTTC
CASDRDGYTF
>TRBJ1-1|NA|TRBV6-1|NA
TGTGCCAGCACCCCCAGAATCTTACGACGAAGCACTGAAGCTTTCTTT
CASTPRILRRSTEAFF
>TRBJ2-5|TRBD1|TRBV20-1|few
TGCAGTGCACTTAAGACAGGGTTAAAAGAGACCCAGTACTTC
CSALKTGLKETQYF
>TRBJ1-6|NA|TRBV7-2|few
TGTGCCAGCAGCTGGGCAGGGAGCTCCTATAATTCACCCCTCCACTTT
CASSWAGSSYNSPLHF
>TRBJ2-3|TRBD2|TRBV20-1|few
TGCAGTGCCATGACTAGCGGCGCAGATACGCAGTATTTT
CSAMTSGADTQYF
>TRBJ2-3|NA|TRBV6-5|few
TGTGCCAGCAGTTACACGGCCAATACACCTCTTCCCACAGATACGCAGTATTTT
CASSYTANTPLPTDTQYF
>TRBJ1-5|NA|TRBV7-2|few
TGTGCCAGCAGCCTAGGAGGGGTCAATCAGCCCCAGCATTTT
CASSLGGVNQPQHF